This TCR beta chain was sequenced in a study of post-analysis software for immune sequencing data. Regarding the study as a whole: Four or five TRBV segments, TRBV5-6, TRBV5-1 and TRBV20-1 among them, were found more frequent in patients than controls. F-measure co-clustering was strong for batch-matched samples. Multiple sclerosis patients had significantly lower normalized Chao1 diversity than controls.

V was cut by 3 bases and J by 2 bases, with 12 bases left in between. The CDR3 is made up of 14 amino acids. The germline gives CDR1 SGDLS, CDR2 YYNGEE. This clonotype was observed a few times. Its antigen is currently unknown. Unique molecular identifiers had been added to the TCR beta cDNA libraries. A population of about 0.95 to 11 million T cells gave rise to around 480,000 cDNA molecules. TCRdb fed the PCR reads into MiXCR, producing one record per CDR3 protein. The table records about 430,000 distinct CDR3 sequences, approximately 39% of them present only once. The sequence was collected from a girl aged 2 to 9 with multiple sclerosis. Specimen: blood. This rearrangement joins TRBV9 to TRBJ2-7; a possible D gene is TRBD1 (5 bases). The DNA for the CDR3 is TGTGCCAGCAGCGCTGACAGTTCCCCCTACGAGCAGTACTTC. It encodes CASSADSSPYEQYF.